These T cell receptor beta chains were read from a single sample in a study of blood T cells in healthy people across ages. TCRdb reprocessed the 5' RACE reads with MiXCR, giving one entry per CDR3 protein. The table records around 1.5 million distinct CDR3 sequences, 30% to 40% of them present only once. The specimen sequenced was blood. Receptors were obtained from a woman aged 25 to 39 in good health. Both conserved end residues are part of each CDR3. D genes are given only for firm matches. A clone size is listed for some rows: how often the clone was seen (once, few, many), or a class if it is expanded.

v_call: TRBV20-1; d_call: NA; j_call: TRBJ2-1; cdr3_length: 12; clone_size: NA; cdr3_nt: TGCAGTGCTACCTCAGGGGGGGATGAGCAGTTCTTC; cdr3_aa: CSATSGGDEQFF
v_call: TRBV12-3/TRBV12-4; d_call: NA; j_call: TRBJ2-4; cdr3_length: 18; clone_size: few; cdr3_nt: TGTGCCAGCAGTCCTTCGGCAGGGTTAATTTTAGCCAAAAACATTCAGTACTTC; cdr3_aa: CASSPSAGLILAKNIQYF
v_call: TRBV20-1; d_call: TRBD2; j_call: TRBJ2-1; cdr3_length: 16; clone_size: few; cdr3_nt: TGCAGTGCTAGAGGACTAGCGGCCTCCTCCTACAATGAGCAGTTCTTC; cdr3_aa: CSARGLAASSYNEQFF
v_call: TRBV6-6; d_call: TRBD2; j_call: TRBJ2-5; cdr3_length: 13; clone_size: NA; cdr3_nt: TGTGCCAGCAACCGCGGGGGAGGTGGAGAGCAGTACTTC; cdr3_aa: CASNRGGGGEQYF
v_call: TRBV3-1; d_call: NA; j_call: TRBJ2-4; cdr3_length: 17; clone_size: many; cdr3_nt: TGTGCCAGCAGCCAAGAATTTCGGGGCTCGGCCAAAAACATTCAGTACTTC; cdr3_aa: CASSQEFRGSAKNIQYF
v_call: TRBV6-6; d_call: TRBD1; j_call: TRBJ1-2; cdr3_length: 14; clone_size: few; cdr3_nt: TGTGCCAGCAATACAGGGGCCCCCGACTATGGCTACACCTTC; cdr3_aa: CASNTGAPDYGYTF
v_call: TRBV7-3; d_call: TRBD1; j_call: TRBJ1-5; cdr3_length: 19; clone_size: NA; cdr3_nt: TGTGCCAGCAGCCTTCCCAGATACGAGACAGGGAATTTTAATCAGCCCCAGCATTTT; cdr3_aa: CASSLPRYETGNFNQPQHF
v_call: TRBV7-9; d_call: NA; j_call: TRBJ2-7; cdr3_length: 16; clone_size: many; cdr3_nt: TGTGCCAGCAGCCTAGACGGCACCGAGGTTACCTACGAGCAGTACTTC; cdr3_aa: CASSLDGTEVTYEQYF
v_call: TRBV11-2; d_call: TRBD2; j_call: TRBJ2-7; cdr3_length: 18; clone_size: once; cdr3_nt: TGTGCCAGCAGCTTCCCAACGGTCCTAGCGGGTAGCTCCTACGAGCAGTACTTC; cdr3_aa: CASSFPTVLAGSSYEQYF
v_call: TRBV15; d_call: TRBD1; j_call: TRBJ1-2; cdr3_length: 18; clone_size: NA; cdr3_nt: TGTGCCACCAGCAGAGGAGGGCCTAGACAGGGATATTCGTATGGCTACACCTTC; cdr3_aa: CATSRGGPRQGYSYGYTF
v_call: TRBV7-9; d_call: TRBD1; j_call: TRBJ1-5; cdr3_length: 14; clone_size: NA; cdr3_nt: TGTGCCAGCAGCGCCGGGACAGCGGGACAGCCCCAGCATTTT; cdr3_aa: CASSAGTAGQPQHF
v_call: TRBV14; d_call: NA; j_call: TRBJ2-7; cdr3_length: 15; clone_size: once; cdr3_nt: TGTGCCAGCAGCCAATGGGGGCACAGCCCCTACGAGCAGTACTTC; cdr3_aa: CASSQWGHSPYEQYF
v_call: TRBV4-1; d_call: NA; j_call: TRBJ2-3; cdr3_length: 15; clone_size: few; cdr3_nt: TGCGCCAGCAGCCCCCTCCAGGGAGGACTAGATACGCAGTATTTT; cdr3_aa: CASSPLQGGLDTQYF
v_call: TRBV15; d_call: TRBD2; j_call: TRBJ2-2; cdr3_length: 15; clone_size: NA; cdr3_nt: TGTGCCACCTCCCCGCTAGCGGCGAACACCGGGGAGCTGTTTTTT; cdr3_aa: CATSPLAANTGELFF
v_call: TRBV9; d_call: NA; j_call: TRBJ2-7; cdr3_length: 14; clone_size: few; cdr3_nt: TGTGCCAGCAGCGTAGGGGACAACTCTTACGAGCAGTACTTC; cdr3_aa: CASSVGDNSYEQYF
v_call: TRBV4-2; d_call: NA; j_call: TRBJ2-2; cdr3_length: 15; clone_size: NA; cdr3_nt: TGTGCCAGCAGCCAAGACTCTGGTATAGCCGGGGAGCTGTTTTTT; cdr3_aa: CASSQDSGIAGELFF
v_call: TRBV29-1; d_call: TRBD1; j_call: TRBJ2-7; cdr3_length: 14; clone_size: NA; cdr3_nt: TGCAGCGTGCAAAGGACAGGGGATAGGGGCGAGCAGTACTTC; cdr3_aa: CSVQRTGDRGEQYF
v_call: TRBV18; d_call: NA; j_call: TRBJ1-2; cdr3_length: 14; clone_size: few; cdr3_nt: TGTGCCAGCTCGTCAGCTGCAAGAAGCTATGGCTACACCTTC; cdr3_aa: CASSSAARSYGYTF
v_call: TRBV20-1; d_call: TRBD2; j_call: TRBJ2-1; cdr3_length: 14; clone_size: few; cdr3_nt: TGCAGTGCTAGAGGGACTAGCGCACACAATGAGCAGTTCTTC; cdr3_aa: CSARGTSAHNEQFF
v_call: TRBV20-1; d_call: TRBD2; j_call: TRBJ2-7; cdr3_length: 16; clone_size: few; cdr3_nt: TGCAGTGCCGCCCCCCTACTAGCGGGAGGGCCTAGCGAGCAGTACTTC; cdr3_aa: CSAAPLLAGGPSEQYF
v_call: TRBV5-1; d_call: TRBD1; j_call: TRBJ1-1; cdr3_length: 16; clone_size: few; cdr3_nt: TGCGCCAGCAGCTTAACAGGGGGCTGGATGAACACTGAAGCTTTCTTT; cdr3_aa: CASSLTGGWMNTEAFF
v_call: TRBV7-9; d_call: TRBD1; j_call: TRBJ1-4; cdr3_length: 15; clone_size: NA; cdr3_nt: TGTGCCAGCAGCACCGGGACAGGGTCAAATGAAAAACTGTTTTTT; cdr3_aa: CASSTGTGSNEKLFF
v_call: TRBV24-1; d_call: NA; j_call: TRBJ1-5; cdr3_length: 14; clone_size: NA; cdr3_nt: TGTGCCACCTCGACGGGACTTAGCAATCAGCCCCGGCATTTT; cdr3_aa: CATSTGLSNQPRHF
v_call: TRBV7-9; d_call: TRBD2; j_call: TRBJ2-5; cdr3_length: 16; clone_size: NA; cdr3_nt: TGTGCCAGCAGCTCCGAGGGAGCGGGAGCAAGAGAGACCCAGTACTTC; cdr3_aa: CASSSEGAGARETQYF
v_call: TRBV20-1; d_call: TRBD2; j_call: TRBJ2-1; cdr3_length: 18; clone_size: few; cdr3_nt: TGCAGTGCTCCGTCCGGGACTAGCGGGAGGGCGGTCTACAATGAGCAGTTCTTC; cdr3_aa: CSAPSGTSGRAVYNEQFF
v_call: TRBV5-1; d_call: TRBD1; j_call: TRBJ1-1; cdr3_length: 15; clone_size: NA; cdr3_nt: TGCGCCAGCAGCATTCTGACAGGGGCGCTCACTGAAGCTTTCTTT; cdr3_aa: CASSILTGALTEAFF
v_call: TRBV29-1; d_call: NA; j_call: TRBJ1-2; cdr3_length: 13; clone_size: few; cdr3_nt: TGCAGCGTTGAAGGCGGCTTTACCAAAGGCTACACCTTC; cdr3_aa: CSVEGGFTKGYTF
v_call: TRBV28; d_call: TRBD1; j_call: TRBJ2-5; cdr3_length: 15; clone_size: NA; cdr3_nt: TGTGCCAGCAGTACGGACAGGGTGGATGTAGAGACCCAGTACTTC; cdr3_aa: CASSTDRVDVETQYF
v_call: TRBV20-1; d_call: NA; j_call: TRBJ2-2; cdr3_length: 15; clone_size: NA; cdr3_nt: TGCAGTGCTCGCGGCGGGCTAGGAGGGACCGGGGAGCTGTTTTTT; cdr3_aa: CSARGGLGGTGELFF
v_call: TRBV7-8; d_call: NA; j_call: TRBJ2-7; cdr3_length: 17; clone_size: NA; cdr3_nt: TGTGCCAGCAACTTAGTAGCGTCGATGGGCCCTAACTACGAGCAGTACTTC; cdr3_aa: CASNLVASMGPNYEQYF
v_call: TRBV27; d_call: NA; j_call: TRBJ2-1; cdr3_length: 14; clone_size: NA; cdr3_nt: TGTGCCAGCAGGTACAGGGCATTCGGCAATGAGCAGTTCTTC; cdr3_aa: CASRYRAFGNEQFF
v_call: TRBV2; d_call: TRBD1; j_call: TRBJ2-1; cdr3_length: 15; clone_size: NA; cdr3_nt: TGTGCCAGCAGTGTACAGGGGAAATCCTACAATGAGCAGTTCTTC; cdr3_aa: CASSVQGKSYNEQFF
v_call: TRBV5-6; d_call: NA; j_call: TRBJ2-5; cdr3_length: 12; clone_size: NA; cdr3_nt: TGTGCCAGTCGGGGTTCCGAAGAGACCCAGTACTTC; cdr3_aa: CASRGSEETQYF
v_call: TRBV20-1; d_call: TRBD2; j_call: TRBJ2-1; cdr3_length: 12; clone_size: few; cdr3_nt: TGCAGTGCTAGAGTAAGAGGGGAGGGTCGGTTCTTC; cdr3_aa: CSARVRGEGRFF
v_call: TRBV6-1; d_call: NA; j_call: TRBJ2-1; cdr3_length: 18; clone_size: few; cdr3_nt: TGTGCCAGCAGCCATGGCGGGGATGGGGGCCGCTCCTACAATGAGCAGTTCTTC; cdr3_aa: CASSHGGDGGRSYNEQFF
v_call: TRBV7-2; d_call: NA; j_call: TRBJ2-4; cdr3_length: 18; clone_size: many; cdr3_nt: TGTGCCAGCAGTCTAGGAGCGGTTGGGGTTGGAGCCAAAAACATTCAGTACTTC; cdr3_aa: CASSLGAVGVGAKNIQYF
v_call: TRBV20-1; d_call: NA; j_call: TRBJ2-1; cdr3_length: 16; clone_size: NA; cdr3_nt: TGCAGTGCTTTTTATTCCCAATTAAGCTCCTACAATGAGCAGTTCTTC; cdr3_aa: CSAFYSQLSSYNEQFF
v_call: TRBV11-2; d_call: NA; j_call: TRBJ2-5; cdr3_length: 12; clone_size: NA; cdr3_nt: TGTGTCAGCAGCCCCCAAGAGGTGACCCAGTACTTC; cdr3_aa: CVSSPQEVTQYF
v_call: TRBV3-1; d_call: NA; j_call: TRBJ2-1; cdr3_length: 16; clone_size: NA; cdr3_nt: TGTGCCAGCAGCCAAGGCCCTACAAGCTCCTACAATGAGCAGTTCTTC; cdr3_aa: CASSQGPTSSYNEQFF
v_call: TRBV5-1; d_call: NA; j_call: TRBJ2-1; cdr3_length: 15; clone_size: NA; cdr3_nt: TGCGCCAGCAGCTTGGAGTCCCCCCGGAGAGGTGAGCAGTTCTTC; cdr3_aa: CASSLESPRRGEQFF
v_call: TRBV5-1; d_call: TRBD2; j_call: TRBJ2-3; cdr3_length: 16; clone_size: many; cdr3_nt: TGCGCCAGCAGCCCGAGGGGTAGCGGGAGGACAGATACGCAGTATTTT; cdr3_aa: CASSPRGSGRTDTQYF
v_call: TRBV20-1; d_call: NA; j_call: TRBJ2-7; cdr3_length: 15; clone_size: NA; cdr3_nt: TGCAGTGCTAGAGATCGGGGGTTGGGGGCCTACGAGCAGTACTTC; cdr3_aa: CSARDRGLGAYEQYF
v_call: TRBV9; d_call: NA; j_call: TRBJ2-7; cdr3_length: 16; clone_size: NA; cdr3_nt: TGTGCCAGCAGCGTAGGATTGAGTAGTAAGGGCTACGAGCAGTACTTC; cdr3_aa: CASSVGLSSKGYEQYF
v_call: TRBV20-1; d_call: TRBD2; j_call: TRBJ2-5; cdr3_length: 15; clone_size: NA; cdr3_nt: TGCAGTGCTAGCCCAGCGGGGGGTCTCAGAGAGACCCAGTACTTC; cdr3_aa: CSASPAGGLRETQYF
v_call: TRBV2; d_call: NA; j_call: TRBJ2-7; cdr3_length: 16; clone_size: NA; cdr3_nt: TGTGCCAGCAGTGAACCAGGAGCAAGGTCCCACTACGAGCAGTACTTC; cdr3_aa: CASSEPGARSHYEQYF
v_call: TRBV27; d_call: NA; j_call: TRBJ2-2; cdr3_length: 17; clone_size: NA; cdr3_nt: TGTGCCAGCAGTTACCGGGGGGCCCTCCGGAACACCGGGGAGCTGTTTTTT; cdr3_aa: CASSYRGALRNTGELFF
v_call: TRBV28; d_call: TRBD1; j_call: TRBJ1-2; cdr3_length: 15; clone_size: many; cdr3_nt: TGTGCCAGCAACGACCAAGGGGGCCTGAACTATGGCTACACCTTC; cdr3_aa: CASNDQGGLNYGYTF
v_call: TRBV20-1; d_call: TRBD1; j_call: TRBJ1-2; cdr3_length: 14; clone_size: many; cdr3_nt: TGCAGTGCTAGAGGGTTGGAGGGGGCGGATGGCTACACCTTC; cdr3_aa: CSARGLEGADGYTF
v_call: TRBV7-9; d_call: NA; j_call: TRBJ1-4; cdr3_length: 15; clone_size: NA; cdr3_nt: TGTGCCAGCAGCTCATCACAGGGACTGGATGGAAAACTGTTTTTT; cdr3_aa: CASSSSQGLDGKLFF
v_call: TRBV20-1; d_call: TRBD1; j_call: TRBJ2-4; cdr3_length: 15; clone_size: NA; cdr3_nt: TGCAGTGCTACCGGACAGGCCCTTGCCAAAAACATTCAGTACTTC; cdr3_aa: CSATGQALAKNIQYF